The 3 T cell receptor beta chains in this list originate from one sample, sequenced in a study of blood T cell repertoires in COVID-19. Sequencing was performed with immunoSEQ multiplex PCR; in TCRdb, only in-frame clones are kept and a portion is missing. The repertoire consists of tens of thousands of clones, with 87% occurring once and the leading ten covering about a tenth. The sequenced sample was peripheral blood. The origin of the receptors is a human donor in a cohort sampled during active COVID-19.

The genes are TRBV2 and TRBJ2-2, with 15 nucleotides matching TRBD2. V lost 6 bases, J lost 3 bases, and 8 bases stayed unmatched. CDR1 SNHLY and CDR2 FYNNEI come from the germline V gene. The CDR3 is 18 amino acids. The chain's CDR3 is CASRAGTSGGPYTGELFF. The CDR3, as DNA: TGTGCCAGCAGAGCCGGGACTAGCGGGGGGCCCTACACCGGGGAGCTGTTTTTT. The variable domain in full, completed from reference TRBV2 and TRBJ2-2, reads EPEVTQTPSHQVTQMGQEVILRCVPISNHLYFYWYRQILGQKVEFLVSFYNNEISEKSEIFDDQFSVERPDGSNFTLKIRSTKLEDSAMYFCASRAGTSGGPYTGELFFGEGSRLTVL.

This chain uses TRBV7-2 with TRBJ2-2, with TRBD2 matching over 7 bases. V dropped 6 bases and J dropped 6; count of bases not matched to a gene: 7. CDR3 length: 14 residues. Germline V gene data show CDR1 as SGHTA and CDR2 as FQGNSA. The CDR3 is CASSPGLEPGELFF. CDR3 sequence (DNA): TGTGCCAGCAGTCCCGGACTAGAGCCCGGGGAGCTGTTTTTT.

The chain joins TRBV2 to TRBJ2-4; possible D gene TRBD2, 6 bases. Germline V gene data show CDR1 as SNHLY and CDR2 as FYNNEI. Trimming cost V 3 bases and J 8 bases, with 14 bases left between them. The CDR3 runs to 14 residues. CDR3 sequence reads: CASSDGTPRDIQYF. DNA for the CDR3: TGTGCCAGCAGTGACGGGACTCCCAGGGACATTCAGTACTTC.